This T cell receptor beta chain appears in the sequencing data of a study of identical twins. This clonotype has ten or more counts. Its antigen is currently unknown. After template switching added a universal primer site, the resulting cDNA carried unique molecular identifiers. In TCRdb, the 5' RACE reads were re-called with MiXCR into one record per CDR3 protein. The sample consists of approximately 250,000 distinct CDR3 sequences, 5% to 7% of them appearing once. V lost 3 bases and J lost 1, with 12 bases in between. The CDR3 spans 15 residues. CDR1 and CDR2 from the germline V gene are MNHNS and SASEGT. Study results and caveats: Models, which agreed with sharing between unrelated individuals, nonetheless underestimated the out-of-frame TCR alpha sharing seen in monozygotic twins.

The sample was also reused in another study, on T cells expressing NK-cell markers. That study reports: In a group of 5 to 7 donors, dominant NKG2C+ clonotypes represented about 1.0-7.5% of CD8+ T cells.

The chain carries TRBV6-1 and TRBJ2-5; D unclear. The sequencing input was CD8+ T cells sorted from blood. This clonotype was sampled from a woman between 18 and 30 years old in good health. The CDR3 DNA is TGTGCCAGCAGTGAGTATCAGCGTATCCAAGAGACCCAGTACTTC. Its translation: CASSEYQRIQETQYF.